Below, 2 T cell receptor beta chains from the same sample are listed, as sequenced in a study of blood T cells in healthy people across ages (dated by TCRdb to 2015 to 2017). Libraries were constructed by 5' RACE. TCRdb names Illumina HiSeq 2500 as the instrument used. The second PCR ran for about 6 to 12 cycles and used a J-beta primer mix along with a sample-barcoded 5' primer. The public reads were reanalyzed by TCRdb: fastp trimming at Q25, MiXCR alignment, in-frame beta chains only. Every CDR3 protein is listed once, alongside the most common genes and DNA of its rows. This sample is represented by hundreds of thousands of distinct CDR3 sequences; about 51% of them were singletons. The ten top clones hold 13% of the sample. Sequences were obtained from blood. The receptor source for this set is a woman older than 75 in good health.

The chain recombines TRBV6-2 or TRBV6-3 with TRBJ1-1, with D tentatively TRBD1 (5 bases). With 5 bases removed from V and 3 bases from J, the gap between germline ends came to 10 bases. The CDR3 runs 13 residues. CDR1 and CDR2 (germline): MNHEY, SVGEGT. CDR3 DNA: TGTGCCAGCAGTGACATAGGGGACACTGAAGCTTTCTTT. It translates to CASSDIGDTEAFF.

Comment on this clonotype: This could be a read error, since a much larger clone is one nucleotide away. V is TRBV15 and J is TRBJ2-7, with D possibly called TRBD1 or TRBD2 (5 bases each). The end of the DNA is better explained by TRBJ2-4, so the J call may be wrong. The germline V gene has CDR1 LNHNV and CDR2 YYDKDF (reference sequence). This CDR3 spans 18 amino acids. The CDR3 DNA sequence: TGTGCCACCAGCAGAGATAGTGACCAGGGTGAGGGTGCAAACATTCAGTACTTC. Protein: CATSRDSDQGEGANIQYF.